The 14 T cell receptor beta chains below come from one sample, sequenced in a study of CD8 T cells in Susac syndrome. RNA, at about 0.45 to 1 ug, was reverse transcribed with random hexamers. TCRdb ran MiXCR on the immunoSEQ multiplex PCR reads and lists one entry per CDR3 protein. Among 150,000 or so distinct CDR3 sequences, around 93% were seen once, and the ten largest hold 0.14%. The sequenced material came from CD4+ T cells from PBMCs. These receptors originate from a human donor with Susac syndrome.

J is TRBJ2-7 and V is TRBV7-2, with D perhaps matching TRBD1 (6 bases). Germline CDR1 reads SGHTA; CDR2 reads FQGNSA. The CDR3 sequence is 12 residues long. Trimming shortened V by 3 bases and J by 5 bases, and 8 bases separated the two germline ends. The CDR3 DNA reads TGTGCCAGCAGCTTCACAGGGAACGAGCAGTACTTC. This translates into CASSFTGNEQYF.

The chain combines TRBV12-3 or TRBV12-4 with TRBJ2-2; D is uncertain. V was pared by 8 bases and J by 6 bases, with 10 bases between. The CDR3 loop spans 12 amino acids. The DNA of the CDR3 is TGTGCCAGCCGACTCCTGGCCGGGGAGCTGTTTTTT. It specifies CASRLLAGELFF.

V is TRBV12-5 and J is TRBJ2-3, with D unclear. Between the trimmed V and J ends, which lost 4 bases and 4 bases, there was a span of 9 bases. Germline lookup yields CDR1 LGHNT and CDR2 FRNRAP. CDR3 length equals 13 residues. The CDR3 loop is CASGSGAPDTQYF. The CDR3 nucleotides are TGTGCTAGTGGTTCAGGAGCCCCAGATACGCAGTATTTT.

The genes are TRBV29-1 and TRBJ1-2, with D perhaps TRBD1 (5 bases). There are 12 residues in the CDR3. Deletions cut 3 bases from V and 6 bases from J, with 11 bases between. From germline, CDR1 is SQVTM and CDR2 ANQGSEA. The CDR3 loop reads CSVDNQGHGYTF. DNA for the CDR3: TGCAGCGTTGATAATCAGGGTCATGGCTACACCTTC.

The V and J genes are TRBV5-4 and TRBJ2-1; 9 bases agree with TRBD1. Germline V gene data show CDR1 as SGHNT and CDR2 as YYREEE (reference sequence). The CDR3 has 15 amino acids. The trim removed 3 bases at V and 9 bases at J, leaving 10 bases unmatched. The CDR3 is CASSSNYRGLSEQFF. As DNA, the CDR3 is TGTGCCAGCAGCTCCAACTACAGGGGGCTAAGTGAGCAGTTCTTC. Together with reference TRBV5-4 and TRBJ2-1, the CDR3 gives the full variable domain: ETGVTQSPTHLIKTRGQQVTLRCSSQSGHNTVSWYQQALGQGPQFIFQYYREEENGRGNFPPRFSGLQFPNYSSELNVNALELDDSALYLCASSSNYRGLSEQFFGPGTRLTVL.

The chain has TRBV11-1 and TRBJ2-7; D is perhaps TRBD1 or TRBD2 (5 bases each). Between the trimmed V and J ends, which lost 3 bases and 5 bases, there was a span of 17 bases. CDR1 SGHAT and CDR2 FQDESV come from the germline V gene (reference sequence). The CDR3 totals 15 residues. For the CDR3, the DNA is TGTGCCAGCAGCTTCGGCCGGGACCGCCGAGACGAGCAGTACTTC. Translation: CASSFGRDRRDEQYF.

The chain recombines TRBV25-1 with TRBJ2-7; 7 bases map to TRBD1. CDR3 length: 16 residues. The V gene end was trimmed by 3 bases and the J gene end by 2 bases; junction bases not matched to a gene: 10. CDR1 and CDR2 (germline): MGHDK, SYGVNS. The CDR3 DNA sequence: TGTGCCAGCAGTGAGTGGGCGAGGACAGGCACCTACGAGCAGTACTTC. Translated: CASSEWARTGTYEQYF.

This clonotype was recorded once. The rearrangement joins TRBV20-1 to TRBJ1-1, with D unclear. Germline V gene data show CDR1 as DFQATT and CDR2 as SNEGSKA (reference sequence). V lost 5 bases to trimming and J lost 5 bases, with 12 bases between them. The CDR3 runs to 12 residues. CDR3 DNA: TGCAGTGCTCTTCACGTAGGGACTGAAGCTTTCTTT. It yields the protein CSALHVGTEAFF.

The J gene is TRBJ2-3, the V gene TRBV19; unclear D gene. Trimming pared 2 bases from V and 5 bases from J, leaving 11 bases between. Germline CDR1 is LNHDA and CDR2 is SQIVND (reference sequence). This CDR3 has 14 amino acids. The CDR3 sequence is CASSIRAGRDTQYF. In DNA, the CDR3 is TGTGCCAGTAGTATAAGGGCCGGAAGAGATACGCAGTATTTT.

The chain uses TRBV5-1 and TRBJ2-7; no clear D. The V end was cut by 0 bases, the J end by 5 bases, with 6 bases between. The CDR3 is 12 amino acids. The germline CDR1 and CDR2 sequences are SGHRS and YFSETQ. The CDR3 spells CASSLGWDEQYF. The DNA of the CDR3 is TGCGCCAGCAGCTTGGGATGGGACGAGCAGTACTTC.

This clonotype has only one observation. The CDR3 region is CASQSTSYEQYF. The CDR3 coding sequence is TGTGCCAGCCAAAGTACTTCCTACGAGCAGTACTTC. The chain has TRBV28 and TRBJ2-7; the D is unclear. V was shortened by 8 bases and J by 1 base, with 9 bases between the two germline ends. In germline, CDR1 is MDHEN, CDR2 SYDVKM. CDR3 length: 12 residues.

The chain combines TRBV30 with TRBJ2-7; 11 nucleotides agree with TRBD2. The germline V gene has CDR1 GTSNPN and CDR2 SVGIG (reference sequence). The CDR3 extends over 14 amino acids. Trimming at V came to 6 bases and at J to 2 bases, leaving 6 bases not matched to a gene. CDR3 DNA sequence: TGTGCCTGTTTTACTAGCGGGAGTGCCTACGAGCAGTACTTC. As protein: CACFTSGSAYEQYF.

The J gene is TRBJ1-6, the V gene TRBV11-2; D gene ambiguous. The CDR3 runs to 15 residues. V dropped 3 bases and J dropped 10 bases, with 16 bases sitting between them. CDR1 is SGHAT and CDR2 is FQNNGV in the germline V gene. CDR3 DNA sequence: TGTGCCAGCAGCTTCTCACACTACTCCCGGTCACCCCTCCACTTT. Protein product: CASSFSHYSRSPLHF.

The V gene is TRBV29-1, the J gene TRBJ2-5; D uncertain. The CDR3 runs 11 residues. V was clipped by 2 bases and J by 6 bases, with 7 bases between them. Germline CDR1 and CDR2: SQVTM and ANQGSEA. The CDR3 DNA follows: TGCAGCGTTGAACTGCCTAAGACCCAGTACTTC. It specifies CSVELPKTQYF.